This TCR beta chain was retrieved from a study of shared clonotypes between healthy human individuals. About the study: A donor's plate count was three for CD4 naive and three for CD4 memory; CD8 naive had two and CD8 memory one. The study, taken as a whole, reports: It was expected that sequencing depth would affect clonotype sharing among donors.

V gave up 8 bases and J gave up 9 bases, with 10 bases separating them. CDR3 length equals 10 residues. The germline CDR1 and CDR2 sequences are MNHEY and SVGAGI. In the case of this clone: Its antigen remains unidentified. A single base is all that separates this from a far larger clone, so a read error is likely.

Sequencing was performed with immunoSEQ multiplex PCR; in TCRdb, only in-frame clones are kept and a portion is missing. The table records some 89,000 clones, roughly 69% of them present only once. The sample consisted of memory CD8+ T cells sorted from blood. Stated subset: CD45RO+ cells pooled with CCR7-negative TemRA cells. The TCR comes from a man aged 30 to 39 in good health. The gene calls are TRBV6-5 and TRBJ1-1; no clear D. The CDR3 region is CASGPTQAFF. The CDR3 coding sequence is TGTGCCAGCGGCCCCACGCAAGCTTTCTTT.